This note documents a single T cell receptor (beta chain) sequence. Its specificity is not known. The record originates from a study of beta chain bispecific antibodies for T cell cancers. Study background: The leukemia lines expressed TRBV12-3 (Jurkat) and TRBV5-5 (HPB-ALL). Study-wide results and caveats: Most targeted TRBV signal came from the leukemia cell line cells, not normal T cells.

T cells were expanded from blood mononuclear cells for approximately 3 days with anti-CD3 OKT3 or CD3/CD28 beads. One entry per CDR3 protein, called by TCRdb with MiXCR from the 5' RACE reads. Counted here are about 20,000 distinct CDR3 sequences, over 2.5% occurring once; the ten biggest clones make up about 30%. This CDR3 comprises 15 residues. CDR1 MNHEY and CDR2 SMNVEV come from the germline V gene (reference sequence). Deletions cut 3 bases from V and 2 bases from J, with 13 bases between. Material for sequencing was healthy donor T cells cultured with leukemia cells. The chain employs TRBV27 and TRBJ2-5; possible D gene TRBD1, 5 bases. The sequence was obtained from a human donor in good health. Some clones in this sample may be carry-over from other donors' samples. The CDR3 spells CASSFRGYPQETQYF. DNA of the CDR3: TGTGCCAGCAGTTTTAGGGGATACCCGCAAGAGACCCAGTACTTC.